These 14 T cell receptor beta chains came from one sample sequenced in a study of radiotherapy plus CTLA-4 blockade in lung cancer. Data came from immunoSEQ multiplex PCR; TCRdb stores just in-frame clones and leaves some out. The table shows more than 90,000 clones, with about four fifths occurring only once. The input for sequencing was peripheral blood, taken from a patient treated with radiotherapy plus ipilimumab. The receptor source for this set is a human donor with non-small cell lung cancer who had a partial response to radiotherapy plus ipilimumab.

The J gene is TRBJ1-2, the V gene TRBV28, with TRBD1 matching 7 bases. The germline V gene encodes CDR1 MDHEN and CDR2 SYDVKM. This CDR3 spans 13 amino acids. V shed 6 bases, J shed 6 bases, and the junction held 7 bases outside the gene matches. CDR3 DNA sequence: TGTGCCAGCAGGTCGACAGGGAAGGATGGCTACACCTTC. It translates to CASRSTGKDGYTF.

This rearrangement joins TRBV28 to TRBJ1-2; a possible D gene is TRBD1 (6 bases). Germline V gene lookup returns CDR1 MDHEN and CDR2 SYDVKM. V was shortened by 5 bases and J by 8 bases, with 15 bases between the two germline ends. This CDR3 contains 13 residues. The CDR3 coding sequence is TGTGCCAGCAGTGGCGGGGGGCTTTACGGCTACACCTTC. Residues: CASSGGGLYGYTF.

J is TRBJ2-3 and V is TRBV10-1, with 10 positions matching TRBD2. The junction had 3 bases not matched to a gene; V was cut back by 5 bases and J by 1 base. Germline loops: CDR1 WNHNN, CDR2 SYGVQD (reference sequence). The CDR3 has 15 residues. CDR3 amino acids: CASSTGTSGTDTQYF. As DNA, the CDR3 is TGCGCCAGCAGTACCGGGACTAGCGGCACAGATACGCAGTATTTT.

The chain has TRBV5-5 and TRBJ1-1; D is possibly TRBD1 (6 bases). CDR3 length equals 15 residues. The ends were cut back, 0 bases at V and 4 bases at J, with 13 bases in the middle. Germline assignment: CDR1 SGHKS and CDR2 YYEKEE (reference sequence). CDR3 sequence: CASSLEGGDGTEAFF. CDR3 in DNA: TGTGCCAGCAGCTTGGAAGGGGGGGATGGCACTGAAGCTTTCTTT.

The chain joins TRBV27 to TRBJ1-2; D perhaps matches TRBD1 (6 bases). Per the germline V gene, CDR1 is MNHEY and CDR2 is SMNVEV (reference sequence). Trimming shortened V by 5 bases and J by 7 bases, and 23 bases separated the two germline ends. This CDR3 has 16 residues. The CDR3 loop is CASSTKTGIGPVGYTF. CDR3 nucleotides: TGTGCCAGCAGTACAAAAACAGGGATTGGGCCGGTTGGCTACACCTTC.

The chain employs TRBV7-8 and TRBJ2-5; 7 bases map to TRBD2. CDR1 SGHVS and CDR2 FQNEAQ come from the germline V gene. This CDR3 has 16 residues. Trimming cost V 2 bases and J 5 bases; bases outside gene matches: 11. This CDR3 is CASSLQRGRTFETQYF. The DNA for the CDR3 is TGTGCCAGCAGCTTACAGCGCGGGAGAACGTTCGAGACCCAGTACTTC.

In its sample, this clone was seen once. The rearrangement joins TRBV7-9 to TRBJ2-7; 9 bases fit TRBD2. The CDR3 covers 16 residues. Germline V gene data show CDR1 as SEHNR and CDR2 as FQNEAQ (reference sequence). Trimming at V came to 4 bases and at J to 5 bases, leaving 12 bases not matched to a gene. CDR3 coding DNA: TGTGCCAGCAGCTACTCAGTAGCGGGAGTCGGGAACGAGCAGTACTTC. Translated: CASSYSVAGVGNEQYF.

This chain links TRBV25-1 with TRBJ1-4, with D possibly TRBD1 on 5 matching bases. Looked up from germline, CDR1 is MGHDK and CDR2 is SYGVNS. The germline V and J ends were trimmed by 3 bases and 0 bases, with 11 bases remaining between them. The CDR3 totals 16 residues. The CDR3: CASSEGGRATNEKLFF. In DNA, the CDR3 is TGTGCCAGCAGTGAGGGGGGGAGGGCAACTAATGAAAAACTGTTTTTT.

The chain recombines TRBV5-5 with TRBJ2-2; tentative D call: TRBD2 (7 bases). CDR3 size: 14 residues. Germline V gene lookup returns CDR1 SGHKS and CDR2 YYEKEE (reference sequence). The V gene lost 3 bases and the J gene lost 5 bases, with 11 bases spanning the gap. The DNA of the CDR3 is TGTGCCAGCAGCTACGGGGGGCTGACCGGGGAGCTGTTTTTT. Translating gives CASSYGGLTGELFF. Based on the CDR3 plus reference TRBV5-5 and TRBJ2-2, the full variable domain is DAGVTQSPTHLIKTRGQQVTLRCSPISGHKSVSWYQQVLGQGPQFIFQYYEKEERGRGNFPDRFSARQFPNYSSELNVNALLLGDSALYLCASSYGGLTGELFFGEGSRLTVL.

V is TRBV2 and J is TRBJ2-2; D is unresolved. The CDR3 is 13 amino acids. Deletions cut 4 bases from V and 1 base from J, with 4 bases between. Looked up from germline, CDR1 is SNHLY and CDR2 is FYNNEI. The CDR3 DNA sequence: TGTGCCAGCAGTGCGTGGAACACCGGGGAGCTGTTTTTT. Its translation is CASSAWNTGELFF.

This clone was seen a single time. The CDR3 is CASSDRNYGYTF. CDR3 DNA: TGTGCCAGCAGCGACAGGAACTATGGCTACACCTTC. The chain is built from TRBV7-2 and TRBJ1-2; possible D gene TRBD1, 6 bases. The CDR3 spans 12 residues. Trimming took 5 bases from V and 2 from J, leaving 6 bases between them. The germline gives CDR1 SGHTA, CDR2 FQGNSA.

This sequence joins TRBV28 and TRBJ2-7; a possible D gene is TRBD2 (6 bases). The CDR3 is 17 residues long. Deletions cut 8 bases from V and 7 bases from J, with 30 bases between. Per the germline V gene, CDR1 is MDHEN and CDR2 is SYDVKM. The DNA for the CDR3 is TGTGCCAGCTCTATGATGTGGGGGGTAGCGGACATGGGGGAGCAGTACTTC. The encoded protein is CASSMMWGVADMGEQYF.

This chain joins TRBV21-1 and TRBJ2-7; TRBD2 reflects the table's D call only, with no check against the DNA. TRBV21-1 constitutes a pseudogene. CDR3 length: 16 amino acids. DNA of the CDR3: TGTGCCAGCAGCAAAGAGAGTAGCGGGCCCTCCTACGAGCAGTACTTC. It translates to CASSKESSGPSYEQYF.

The genes are TRBV6-5 and TRBJ2-7, with TRBD2 matching over 8 bases. V shed 10 bases and J 0 bases; nucleotides not matched to a gene: 8. The CDR3 sequence is 14 residues long. Germline-derived CDR1 and CDR2 are MNHEY and SVGAGI. CDR3 region: CAISEAGVSYEQYV. The CDR3 nucleotides are TGTGCCATTTCAGAAGCGGGAGTCTCCTACGAGCAGTACGTC.